The source of this TCR beta chain is a study of shared clonotypes between healthy human individuals (dated by TCRdb to about 2020). Background on the whole study: The cohort comprised a couple of women and three men aged 18 to 49 years. For each donor, CD4 naive and CD4 memory were each given three plates, CD8 naive was given two plates, and CD8 memory was given one plate. To estimate repertoire size and how much clonotypes are shared between individuals, the study performed deep sequencing of blood TCR repertoires from a few healthy adults. To increase sequencing depth and limit assay-specific biases, TCR repertoire library preparation and sequencing were carried out by different laboratories using diverse techniques. Each donor's leukapheresis produced roughly between about 0.85 and 10 billion PBMCs.

With regard to this clone: The target of this receptor is not known. No qualities accompany the bases; no much larger clone lies one base away.

Using the deep immunoSEQ assay, multiplex PCR amplified TCR CDR3 regions from genomic DNA. Genomic DNA extracted from each cell subset was distributed evenly over all wells of several immunoSEQ 96-well plates, and each plate served as one replicate. For sorted subsets, each replicate PCR was loaded with roughly 190 ng genomic DNA, equivalent to 30,000 or so T cell genomes. Purified libraries were quantified with a Qubit 3.0 fluorometer, sized on a Bioanalyzer 2100, and re-quantified with the KAPA Library Quantification kit. Every immunoSEQ 96-well plate was sequenced on a dedicated single-read 150-cycle Illumina NextSeq 550 flow cell. The source study handled its data this way. Because the immunoSEQ output held only junctional sequences and lacked quality scores, the filtering could not match the filtering applied to full-length reads. To assign V/J genes and CDR3, sequences were annotated against IMGT germline references using PyIR, a Python wrapper for IgBLAST v1.9. Any read was removed if the V/J assignment was weak (E-value above 1e-6), the CDR3 was missing, or the read contained stop codons, out-of-frame junctions, or ambiguous translated residues. V3J clonotypes were defined as sequences sharing an identical inferred V gene, J gene, and CDR3 amino acid sequence. The percentage overlap between two repertoires was calculated by dividing the number of shared unique clonotypes by the size of the smaller repertoire. Three approaches were used to assess repertoire richness: RTK rarefaction, the Chao1 estimator, and Recon v2.1 estimates of unobserved clonotypes. For all TCRbeta clonotypes obtained by the gDNA method from a few donors, generation probabilities were computed with OLGA. Imported from immuneACCESS, the table was reduced by TCRdb to in-frame sequences with V and J called. These copies leave out some clones; in studies compared against another copy, an unresolved V gene accounts for under half, and the cause of the remainder is not known. The DNA was the basis for D and trimming; V, J and clone size are from that table. The sample profile shows about 2.3 million clones; roughly 93% of them were found once. About 0.39% of the sample is held by the ten biggest clonotypes.

Beyond this particular receptor, the publication reports: Sharing across a handful of donors was observed for approximately 5% of naive CD4, about 4% of naive CD8, roughly 2.3% of memory CD4, and around 0.44% of memory CD8 clonotypes. Larger estimated clonotype richness was generally found for naive subsets than for memory subsets. Pairwise subsampling indicated that sequencing depth was expected to affect the degree of clonotype sharing among donors. Because the study included a small number of donors, the genetic and exposure-history diversity represented was limited. Incomplete sequencing was indicated by rarefaction of sorted-subset datasets, despite the large sequencing depth. Sampling was limited to blood, and TCR repertoires in tissue likely differ from TCR repertoires in blood. Higher generation probabilities were observed for clonotypes shared by all four sorted-subset donors than for non-shared clonotypes.

The CDR3 runs 14 residues from the cysteine to the phenylalanine. Left in the record is the CDR3 DNA by itself, 42 bases read in frame from the first base. Trimming at the junction amounts to 2 bases on V and 7 bases on J, and the germline ends lie 13 bases apart. Based on the germline V gene, the CDR1 and CDR2 sequences are SGHNT and YENEEA. The donors were healthy, HIV-negative adults with no recently reported acute infections or vaccinations. Every donor was a Caucasian adult living in Nashville, Tennessee, USA. CD4+ T cells were enriched by magnetic negative selection; naive cells were then positively selected on CD45RA, and the negative fraction formed the memory subset. After blood collection by leukapheresis, PBMCs were isolated using Ficoll-Histopaque density gradient centrifugation and then cryopreserved in the vapor phase of liquid nitrogen. Purity and quantity of every magnetically sorted T cell population were checked by analytical flow cytometry. Genomic DNA was isolated from each sorted fraction and quantified by UV absorbance on a Nanodrop 2000c.

The sequence links TRBV11-3 to TRBJ2-3, with TRBD1 as a weak D call on 6 bases. The clonotype comes from a man younger than 35 in good health. Some clones in this sample may be carry-over from other donors' samples. The sequencing sample was made of naive CD4+ T cells from PBMCs. The cell subset or site label for this specimen denotes: CD45RA+ positively selected. CDR3 reads: CASSLSGTRNTQYF. The sequenced DNA: TGTGCCAGCAGCTTATCGGGGACACGAAATACGCAGTATTTT.